This note documents a single T cell receptor (beta chain) sequence. This receptor's antigen is unknown. No per-base quality is available; no much larger clone lies one base away. The sample originates from a study of Ad26.COV2.S vaccination and SARS-CoV-2 variants (dated by TCRdb to the early 2020s). Describing the broader study: Vaccine-arm donors came from COV1001, a multicentre, randomized, double-blind, placebo-controlled phase I-IIa trial of Ad26.COV2.S in healthy adults. Dosing of Ad26.COV2.S was intramuscular, at either 5x10^10 or 1x10^11 viral particles, delivered as one shot or as two shots spaced 56 days apart. TCRbeta repertoire sequencing was used to assess the specificity and breadth of SARS-CoV-2-reactive T cell receptors after Ad26.COV2.S vaccination. A total of some 30 samples were included in the TCR-sequenced set, comprising around 19 Ad26.COV2.S vaccine recipients, 5 placebo recipients and 8 SARS-CoV-2 convalescent individuals. Participants in the trial were split at random into five groups of five each, receiving low-dose or high-dose Ad26.COV2.S once or twice, or else placebo on both occasions. Blinding of investigators to trial group allocation was maintained during experiments and outcome assessment.

The label giving this sample's treatment or condition can be read as: approximately 18 received Ad26.COV2.S at low or high dose, single or two shots; roughly five received placebo; per-sample allocation not given. For vaccine and placebo recipients, the sequenced repertoires came from samples collected on day 63 after the first injection. In Cohort 1b, about two dozen adults aged 18-55 years were enrolled at a single site in Boston, USA, between 29 July and 7 August 2020. Ad26.COV2.S was a replication-incompetent adenovirus type 26 vector that expressed a prefusion-stabilized SARS-CoV-2 spike protein derived from the original Wuhan strain. The immunoSEQ Assay was the method used to sequence TCRbeta CDR3 regions. After extraction, genomic DNA underwent amplification by bias-controlled multiplex PCR, followed by high-throughput sequencing. The study's own analysis went as follows. To quantify the absolute abundance of every unique TCRbeta CDR3 region, sequences were collapsed and filtered. T cell fraction was estimated by normalizing TCRbeta template counts to usable DNA, which was measured by amplifying reference genes present in all nucleated cells. Repertoire TCRs were annotated as SARS-CoV-2-specific when V gene, CDR3 amino acid sequence and J gene were exactly matched to a known reactive TCR set. The reference SARS-CoV-2 TCR set came from MIRA and was filtered for enrichment in COVID-19-positive ImmuneCODE repertoires, removing public or cross-reactive TCRs. Using the MIRA antigens, annotated TCRs were further analysed by specific ORF or by position within an ORF. Depth was the summed frequency of annotated unique rearrangements, while breadth was defined as annotated unique rearrangements over total unique productive rearrangements. Group comparisons of TCR breadth used two-sided Wilcoxon rank-sum tests. The table comes from immuneACCESS by way of TCRdb, which keeps in-frame sequences with V and J called. Part of the clones is missing from these tables; in studies checked, under half for an unresolved V gene and the rest for unknown reasons. The V and J calls and clone size come from that table; D and trimming were worked out from the DNA. The sample includes around 340,000 clones, with about 88% observed a single time. The ten largest make up approximately 5.9% of the sample.

As encoded in the germline V gene, CDR1 is WSHSY while CDR2 is SAAADI. From its cysteine to its phenylalanine, the CDR3 spans 13 amino acids. Just the 39-base CDR3 DNA is kept, in frame starting at base 1. Trimming removed 7 bases from V and 2 bases from J, leaving 11 bases between the germline ends. Beyond this particular receptor, the publication reports: Comparing responses between vaccine doses or regimens was not something the study was powered to do. Vaccine and placebo recipients had comparable non-spike TCR breadth, which fits with the vaccine containing only spike. According to the authors, total T cell responses may have been underestimated by the TCR breadth and depth analyses. Compared with placebo recipients, Ad26.COV2.S recipients showed higher spike-specific TCR breadth (P = 0.0014). After vaccination, spike-specific CD8+ and CD4+ T cell responses were reported to show substantial breadth.

The sequencing here drew on peripheral blood, taken in a trial of Ad26.COV2.S vaccine versus placebo. This TCR was recovered from a person aged 18-65 years who received the Ad26.COV2.S COVID-19 vaccine or a placebo. Here the chain combines TRBV10-2 and TRBJ1-1, with no confidently assigned D gene. In nucleotide form, the sequence is TGCGCCAGCACGAGCACAGATAACACTGAAGCTTTCTTT. The translation is CASTSTDNTEAFF.